This TCR beta chain was sequenced for a study of cytomegalovirus exposure and HLA in healthy donors. The assay was immunoSEQ multiplex PCR, and TCRdb's table has in-frame clones only and misses some. The sample includes around 60,000 clones, 90% to 96% of them seen just once. Losses at the gene ends were 2 bases for V and 6 bases for J; bases not matched to a gene: 9. The CDR3 totals 16 residues. The germline V gene encodes CDR1 KGHSH and CDR2 LQKENI. The rearrangement links TRBV18 to TRBJ2-3; 9 nucleotides match TRBD2. The sample taken for sequencing was PBMCs. The receptor was derived from a young woman in good health and CMV-seronegative. The CDR3 loop is CASSPRVAGVADTQYF. The CDR3 nucleotides read TGTGCCAGCTCACCAAGGGTAGCGGGAGTGGCTGATACGCAGTATTTT.